This is a list of T cell receptor beta chains from one sample in a study of T cells in Graves' hyperthyroidism and ophthalmopathy. In TCRdb, the multiplex PCR reads were re-called with MiXCR into one record per CDR3 protein. The sample lists hundreds of thousands of distinct CDR3 sequences, 38% occurring once. Sequenced material: blood. Receptors originate from a man aged 18 to 30 with Graves' hyperthyroidism. The CDR3 runs from the conserved cysteine through the conserved F or W. Fields, in order: D gene, clone size, V gene, J gene, CDR3 DNA, CDR3 protein. The D gene is left open where the match is weak. Clone size appears in some rows only: once, few, many, or a class for an expanded clone.

D gene: .; clone size: .; V gene: TRBV6-6; J gene: TRBJ1-3; CDR3 DNA: TGTGCCAGCAGTGAATATGCCGGGGCTGGAAACACCATATATTTT; CDR3 protein: CASSEYAGAGNTIYF
D gene: .; clone size: .; V gene: TRBV6-1; J gene: TRBJ2-7; CDR3 DNA: TGTGCCAGCAGTTCTTTTCATAGCTCCTACGAGCAGTACTTC; CDR3 protein: CASSSFHSSYEQYF
D gene: .; clone size: few; V gene: TRBV9; J gene: TRBJ1-5; CDR3 DNA: TGTGCTAAGCGGTCAGGCCTTCAGCCCCAGCATTTT; CDR3 protein: CAKRSGLQPQHF
D gene: TRBD1; clone size: .; V gene: TRBV6-5; J gene: TRBJ1-2; CDR3 DNA: TGTGCCAGCAGTACTTTCCAGGGGGCGTTTGGCTACACCTTC; CDR3 protein: CASSTFQGAFGYTF
D gene: .; clone size: .; V gene: TRBV7-2; J gene: TRBJ1-1; CDR3 DNA: TGTGCCAGCAGCTCAGACAGGTGGGACACTGAAGCTTTCTTT; CDR3 protein: CASSSDRWDTEAFF
D gene: .; clone size: many; V gene: TRBV9; J gene: TRBJ1-1; CDR3 DNA: TGTGCCAGCAGCGTTAACCGGGACAAGGACACTGAAGCTTTCTTT; CDR3 protein: CASSVNRDKDTEAFF
D gene: .; clone size: many; V gene: TRBV19; J gene: TRBJ1-1; CDR3 DNA: TGTGCCAGTGCGGTAGAAAGGAACACTGAAGCTTTCTTT; CDR3 protein: CASAVERNTEAFF
D gene: TRBD2; clone size: many; V gene: TRBV2; J gene: TRBJ2-7; CDR3 DNA: TGTGCCAGCAGTGACGCGGGAGGGAGCTACGAGCAGTACTTC; CDR3 protein: CASSDAGGSYEQYF
D gene: TRBD2; clone size: few; V gene: TRBV2; J gene: TRBJ2-7; CDR3 DNA: TGTGCCAGCAGTGAATTTAGCGGGAGTTACGAGCAGTACTTC; CDR3 protein: CASSEFSGSYEQYF
D gene: .; clone size: few; V gene: TRBV2; J gene: TRBJ2-7; CDR3 DNA: TGTGCCAGCAATCCAGAATCCTACGAGCAGTACTTC; CDR3 protein: CASNPESYEQYF
D gene: .; clone size: few; V gene: TRBV20-1; J gene: TRBJ2-5; CDR3 DNA: TGCAGTGCCGGCATTAACCCCGAGACCCAGTACTTC; CDR3 protein: CSAGINPETQYF
D gene: TRBD1; clone size: .; V gene: TRBV19; J gene: TRBJ1-6; CDR3 DNA: TGTGCCAGTGCCCGGGACAGGGATAATTCACCCCTCCACTTT; CDR3 protein: CASARDRDNSPLHF
D gene: TRBD2; clone size: few; V gene: TRBV5-4; J gene: TRBJ2-7; CDR3 DNA: TGTGCCAGCAGCCGACTAGCGGGAGACGAGCAGTACTTC; CDR3 protein: CASSRLAGDEQYF
D gene: TRBD2; clone size: .; V gene: TRBV25-1; J gene: TRBJ2-7; CDR3 DNA: TGTGCCAGCAGTGGCGGGAGCCACTACGAGCAGTACTTC; CDR3 protein: CASSGGSHYEQYF
D gene: .; clone size: many; V gene: TRBV7-9; J gene: TRBJ1-1; CDR3 DNA: TGTGCCAGCAGCTTAGCGCTTGCAGGAACGGGTGAAGCTTTCTTT; CDR3 protein: CASSLALAGTGEAFF
D gene: .; clone size: many; V gene: TRBV10-2; J gene: TRBJ2-2; CDR3 DNA: TGCGCCAGCACCCCGGGACCGTACACCGGGGAGCTGTTTTTT; CDR3 protein: CASTPGPYTGELFF
D gene: TRBD1; clone size: few; V gene: TRBV19; J gene: TRBJ1-5; CDR3 DNA: TGTGCCAGTATTGGACAGGGGGTTAAGCCCCAGCATTTT; CDR3 protein: CASIGQGVKPQHF